These 25 T cell receptor beta chains share one sample of origin, sequenced in a study of blood T cell repertoires in COVID-19. The repertoire was sequenced with immunoSEQ multiplex PCR; TCRdb's copy has only in-frame clones and lacks some. Among 150,000 or so clones listed, roughly 83% were seen once. Sequencing was done on a sample of peripheral blood. Source of these receptors: a woman between 55 and 75 years old with COVID-19, enrolled during active disease.

This clone was recorded only once. The CDR3 DNA reads as TGTGCCAGCAGCTTAGACAGCCTACAAGGATCTGAAGCTTTCTTT. Translation gives CASSLDSLQGSEAFF. The chain is built from TRBV7-9 and TRBJ1-1; the D is unclear. The ends were cut back, 1 base at V and 6 bases at J, with 15 bases in the middle. Germline-derived CDR1 and CDR2 are SEHNR and FQNEAQ (reference sequence). CDR3 length equals 15 residues.

The chain employs TRBV3-1 (or the pseudogene TRBV3-2) and TRBJ1-2; 7 bases map to TRBD1. CDR1 and CDR2 (germline): LGHDT, YNNKEL (reference sequence). This CDR3 is 17 amino acids long. Unmatched junction bases numbered 16, after V lost 1 base and J lost 8 bases. The CDR3 reads CASSQGRFRQGREGYTF. The DNA of the CDR3 is TGTGCCAGCAGCCAAGGGAGATTTCGACAGGGACGGGAGGGCTACACCTTC.

This clone was found once. The chain carries TRBV18 and TRBJ2-5; 9 bases map to TRBD1. The CDR3 length is 18 residues. Germline CDR1 is KGHSH and CDR2 is LQKENI. The trim removed 2 bases at V and 5 bases at J, leaving 15 bases unmatched. The CDR3 protein is CASSPFVGTGYVRETQYF. The DNA for the CDR3 is TGTGCCAGCTCACCATTCGTCGGGACAGGGTACGTGCGGGAGACCCAGTACTTC.

The chain employs TRBV7-3 and TRBJ2-1; D is unclear. The germline gives CDR1 SGHTA, CDR2 FQGTGA. The CDR3 runs 15 residues. With 1 base removed from V and 7 bases from J, the gap between germline ends came to 14 bases. As DNA, the CDR3 is TGTGCCAGCAGCTTAAATGGCGCTAGTTTTAATGAGCAGTTCTTC. Translating it yields CASSLNGASFNEQFF.

This clone appeared once. V usage is TRBV2 and J usage is TRBJ2-3, with a weak D call TRBD2 (6 bases). Germline CDR1 SNHLY, CDR2 FYNNEI. The CDR3 has 16 residues. Trimming took 3 bases from V and 1 from J, leaving 14 bases between them. CDR3 region: CASSDFVWEGTDTQYF. DNA for the CDR3: TGTGCCAGCAGTGACTTTGTCTGGGAGGGCACAGATACGCAGTATTTT.

The V and J genes are TRBV6-5 and TRBJ1-1; 10 bases map to TRBD1. The germline gives CDR1 MNHEY, CDR2 SVGAGI. V lost 8 bases and J lost 4; bases outside the gene matches: 7. CDR3 length: 14 amino acids. The chain's CDR3 is CASRRQGAGTEAFF. CDR3 coding DNA: TGTGCCAGCCGTAGACAGGGGGCAGGCACTGAAGCTTTCTTT.

The genes are TRBV19 and TRBJ1-2; the match to TRBD1 covers 9 bases. This CDR3 comprises 13 residues. Germline V gene lookup returns CDR1 LNHDA and CDR2 SQIVND (reference sequence). J was trimmed by 4 bases and V by 3 bases; bases with no gene match: 0. The CDR3, as DNA: TGTGCCAGTAGTATGGGACAGGGCTATGGCTACACCTTC. This codes for CASSMGQGYGYTF.

This clone occurred once. The gene calls are TRBV5-4 and TRBJ2-5; 8 positions match TRBD1. The CDR3 extends over 15 amino acids. J was trimmed by 2 bases and V by 1 base; bases with no gene match: 4. Germline V gene lookup returns CDR1 SGHNT and CDR2 YYREEE (reference sequence). The CDR3 here is CASSLTGQAQETQYF. The DNA of the CDR3 is TGTGCCAGCAGCTTGACGGGACAGGCTCAAGAGACCCAGTACTTC.

This clone has only one observation. The chain couples TRBV3-1 (or the pseudogene TRBV3-2) to TRBJ2-1; a weak D match, TRBD2 (5 bases). This CDR3 contains 15 residues. Germline V lookup: CDR1 LGHDT, CDR2 YNNKEL (reference sequence). Trimming shortened V by 5 bases and J by 0 bases, and 11 bases separated the two germline ends. CDR3 residues: CASSNTRVSYNEQFF. CDR3 nucleotide sequence: TGTGCCAGCAGCAATACTAGGGTCTCCTACAATGAGCAGTTCTTC.

The chain is built from TRBV12-5 and TRBJ1-2, with D possibly being TRBD1 (6 bases). Germline V gene lookup returns CDR1 LGHNT and CDR2 FRNRAP. V was shortened by 6 bases and J by 10 bases, with 21 bases between the two germline ends. The CDR3 is made up of 14 amino acids. The CDR3 sequence: CASGPGQGRLLYTF. The CDR3, as DNA: TGTGCTAGTGGACCCGGGCAGGGGCGCCTCCTCTACACCTTC.

V and J are TRBV3-1 (or the pseudogene TRBV3-2) and TRBJ1-2, with 7 bases aligning to TRBD1. The J segment lost 4 bases and the V segment lost 1 base, leaving 6 bases of the junction unmatched. The CDR3 contains 15 residues. Germline V gene lookup returns CDR1 LGHDT and CDR2 YNNKEL (reference sequence). CDR3 nucleotides: TGTGCCAGCAGCCAAGGAGGGGGCCCCCCCTATGGCTACACCTTC. It is translated as CASSQGGGPPYGYTF.

The chain has TRBV7-9 and TRBJ1-1, with D possibly TRBD1 on 5 matching bases. V dropped 1 base and J dropped 4 bases, with 10 bases sitting between them. Germline-derived CDR1 and CDR2 are SEHNR and FQNEAQ (reference sequence). The CDR3 extends over 14 amino acids. CDR3 protein: CASSLVEGVTEAFF. CDR3 nucleotide sequence: TGTGCCAGCAGCTTAGTAGAAGGGGTCACTGAAGCTTTCTTT.

This rearrangement joins TRBV5-8 to TRBJ2-7; no definite D call. From germline, CDR1 is SGHTS and CDR2 YDEGEE. Trimming left V 3 bases short and J 3 bases short, with 7 bases between. CDR3 length: 12 amino acids. For the CDR3, the DNA is TGTGCCAGCAGCTCCAGGTTCTACGAGCAGTACGTC. Translated: CASSSRFYEQYV.

This clone was seen once. This specimen includes other DNA sequences encoding the same CDR3. This chain links TRBV27 with TRBJ1-5; TRBD1 matches at 7 bases. The CDR3 has 14 residues. The germline V gene has CDR1 MNHEY and CDR2 SMNVEV (reference sequence). V trimming: 5 bases; J trimming: 1 base; junction bases outside the gene matches: 2. The CDR3 spells CASSLQGSNQPQHF. Written as DNA, the CDR3 is TGTGCCAGCAGTCTACAGGGGAGCAATCAGCCCCAGCATTTT.

This clone has just one count. CDR3 nucleotide sequence: TGTGCCAGCAGCCCCCGGCGCGGGAATATTGAGCAGTTCTTC. Amino acids: CASSPRRGNIEQFF. The chain employs TRBV3-1 (or the pseudogene TRBV3-2) and TRBJ2-1; TRBD2 is a possible D gene (6 bases). V lost 4 bases to trimming and J lost 9 bases, with 16 bases between them. The V gene's germline CDR1 is LGHDT and CDR2 YNNKEL (reference sequence). The CDR3 spans 14 residues.

The DNA of the CDR3 is TGTGCCAGCAGCTTAGGTAGTCCGCCCTACGAGCAGTACTTC. Its protein product is CASSLGSPPYEQYF. V is TRBV11-2 and J is TRBJ2-7; D is uncertain. Trimming shortened V by 1 base and J by 2 bases, and 9 bases separated the two germline ends. Germline values: CDR1 SGHAT, CDR2 FQNNGV. The CDR3 consists of 14 residues.

V usage is TRBV9 and J usage is TRBJ1-1; D possibly corresponds to TRBD1 (5 bases). The CDR3 consists of 15 residues. Per germline, CDR1 SGDLS and CDR2 YYNGEE. V was pared by 4 bases and J by 1 base, with 14 bases between. The CDR3 DNA reads as TGTGCCAGCAGCCCCACCGGAAGGGGGAACACTGAAGCTTTCTTT. Translated: CASSPTGRGNTEAFF.

This chain uses TRBV29-1 with TRBJ2-1, with a weak D call TRBD2 (5 bases). CDR1 and CDR2 from the germline V gene are SQVTM and ANQGSEA. This CDR3 comprises 11 residues. The germline V and J ends were trimmed by 7 bases and 8 bases, with 12 bases remaining between them. The CDR3 nucleotides are TGCAGCGGAAAAGAGGGAGATGAGCAGTTCTTC. This gives the protein CSGKEGDEQFF.

This chain joins TRBV4-2 and TRBJ1-1; D might be TRBD1 (5 bases). Trimming took 3 bases from V and 6 from J, leaving 17 bases between them. From germline, CDR1 is LGHNA and CDR2 YNFKEQ. CDR3 size: 15 residues. In nucleotides, the CDR3 is TGTGCCAGCAGCCAGGCGGGACTCTCCGACCCTGAAGCTTTCTTT. This codes for CASSQAGLSDPEAFF.

In nucleotides, the CDR3 is TGTGCCAGCAGTTACGGAGGGGGCAGGGAAGGCTACACCTTC. Protein sequence: CASSYGGGREGYTF. The chain has TRBV6-6 and TRBJ1-2; 7 nucleotides agree with TRBD1. Per germline, CDR1 MNHNY and CDR2 SVGAGI (reference sequence). V lost 2 bases and J lost 8; bases outside the gene matches: 8. This CDR3 region has 14 residues.

The gene calls are TRBV6-6 and TRBJ2-1; tentative D call: TRBD1 (5 bases). The V end lost 0 bases, the J end lost 4 bases, and 13 bases lay between the germline ends. CDR3 length: 16 amino acids. Germline assignment: CDR1 MNHNY and CDR2 SVGAGI (reference sequence). DNA for the CDR3: TGTGCCAGCAGTTACTCTCAGGGTTTGCTTTACAATGAGCAGTTCTTC. Translated, it gives CASSYSQGLLYNEQFF.

The gene calls are TRBV29-1 and TRBJ1-3; D not certain. CDR1 is SQVTM and CDR2 is ANQGSEA in the germline V gene. The CDR3 is made up of 11 amino acids. V was cut by 7 bases and J by 4 bases, with 8 bases left in between. The CDR3 loop is CSGRRGNTIYF. The CDR3 DNA reads as TGCAGCGGCCGGAGGGGAAACACCATATATTTT.

V is TRBV6-1 and J is TRBJ1-4; D is perhaps TRBD1 (6 bases). CDR3 length equals 15 residues. Germline V gene lookup returns CDR1 MNHNS and CDR2 SASEGT. The V and J ends lost 5 bases and 7 bases respectively, with 17 bases between them. The CDR3 bases are TGTGCCAGCAGTTCCCGACAGGCAGGTCGTGAAAAACTGTTTTTT. Residues: CASSSRQAGREKLFF.

The V and J genes are TRBV6-5 and TRBJ1-1, with TRBD1 as a possible D gene (5 bases). The CDR3 spans 14 residues. Trimming stripped 6 bases from V and 3 bases from J, with 14 bases between. The germline gives CDR1 MNHEY, CDR2 SVGAGI. The CDR3 DNA is TGTGCCAGCAGCGGGGCCGGAGGGGACACTGAAGCTTTCTTT. Translated: CASSGAGGDTEAFF.

This clone was counted once. This chain joins TRBV7-3 and TRBJ1-6; TRBD1 matches 10 bases. The V gene end was trimmed by 5 bases and the J gene end by 12 bases; junction bases not matched to a gene: 4. Germline V gene sequence: CDR1 SGHTA, CDR2 FQGTGA. The CDR3 is 13 amino acids. CDR3 sequence reads: CASSPDRGRPLHF. Here the CDR3 DNA reads TGTGCCAGCAGCCCGGACAGGGGGAGACCCCTCCACTTT.